The clone carrying this T cell receptor beta chain appeared many times. These data belong to a study of neurological immune-mediated disorders. A 10-nucleotide random UMI tagged transcripts in template-switch 5'RACE cDNA synthesis. From the 5' RACE reads, TCRdb called clonotypes with MiXCR, one entry per CDR3 protein. The sample consists of approximately 16,000 distinct CDR3 sequences, about 20% of them appearing once. As healthy controls, volunteers from a blood bank in Maryland, USA, were used. Sequencing input: PBMCs. The source is a man in his forties or fifties in good health.

The CDR3 is CASSRSRNTEAFF. As DNA, the CDR3 is TGTGCCAGCAGTCGGAGTAGGAACACTGAAGCTTTCTTT. V usage is TRBV7-2 and J usage is TRBJ1-1; D unclear. The CDR3 loop spans 13 amino acids. V was clipped by 6 bases and J by 1 base, with 9 bases between them. Germline V gives CDR1 SGHTA, CDR2 FQGNSA.